Listed below are T cell receptor beta chains from one sample, sequenced in a study of molecular identifiers for immune sequencing clone quantification. TCRdb reprocessed the PCR reads with MiXCR, giving one entry per CDR3 protein. The repertoire has 490,000 or so distinct CDR3 sequences, around a fifth of them found once; the top ten carry 0.7% to 1%. The sequenced sample consisted of naive CD8+ T cells from blood, with Jurkat cell RNA spiked in. These receptors were taken from a human donor in good health. Some libraries in this study had Jurkat cell RNA spiked in. Each CDR3 is given with its conserved first and last residue. The order of the fields is J gene, clone size, D gene, V gene, CDR3 DNA, CDR3 protein. A D gene is named only where the DNA matches it firmly. For some rows the clone size is stated as once, few or many, or as a class when expanded; others skip it.

j_gene: TRBJ2-3; abundance: many; d_gene: TRBD2; v_gene: TRBV5-1; CDR3nt: TGCGCCAGCAGCCAACTAGCGGGAGGGTCACACGATACGCAGTATTTT; CDR3aa: CASSQLAGGSHDTQYF
j_gene: TRBJ2-2; abundance: many; d_gene: -; v_gene: TRBV4-1; CDR3nt: TGCGCCAGCAGCCAAGAAAAGGATGGCGGGGAGCTGTTTTTT; CDR3aa: CASSQEKDGGELFF
j_gene: TRBJ2-3; abundance: -; d_gene: -; v_gene: TRBV7-9; CDR3nt: TGTGCCAGCAGCCACCCCGACAAATACACAGATACGCAGTATTTT; CDR3aa: CASSHPDKYTDTQYF
j_gene: TRBJ2-7; abundance: many; d_gene: TRBD1; v_gene: TRBV6-5; CDR3nt: TGTGCCAGCAGTACAACAGGGGTCCCCTACGAGCAGTACTTC; CDR3aa: CASSTTGVPYEQYF
j_gene: TRBJ2-7; abundance: -; d_gene: TRBD2; v_gene: TRBV3-1; CDR3nt: TGTGCCAGCAGCTCTAGCGGGAGTTCTCCCTACGAGCAGTACTTC; CDR3aa: CASSSSGSSPYEQYF
j_gene: TRBJ2-1; abundance: many; d_gene: -; v_gene: TRBV24-1; CDR3nt: TGTGCCACCAGTGATCCGCGGACGGACTACAATGAGCAGTTCTTC; CDR3aa: CATSDPRTDYNEQFF
j_gene: TRBJ1-4; abundance: few; d_gene: -; v_gene: TRBV7-6; CDR3nt: TGTGCCAGCAGCTTCGACAGCCCTAATGAAAAACTGTTTTTT; CDR3aa: CASSFDSPNEKLFF
j_gene: TRBJ2-2; abundance: many; d_gene: -; v_gene: TRBV7-9; CDR3nt: TGTGCCAGCAGCCTAAACAAGAACACCGGGGAGCTGTTTTTT; CDR3aa: CASSLNKNTGELFF
j_gene: TRBJ2-7; abundance: few; d_gene: -; v_gene: TRBV7-9; CDR3nt: TGTGCCAGCAGCCCACTTACCGTCTACGAGCAGTACTTC; CDR3aa: CASSPLTVYEQYF
j_gene: TRBJ2-4; abundance: many; d_gene: TRBD2; v_gene: TRBV5-6; CDR3nt: TGTGCCAGCGACAGAAGGGTACGGCTAGCGGGGGCCGGAGAAAACATTCAGTACTTC; CDR3aa: CASDRRVRLAGAGENIQYF
j_gene: TRBJ2-6; abundance: few; d_gene: -; v_gene: TRBV5-1; CDR3nt: TGCGCCAGCAGCTTGTCGTGGGGCAGGCTCTCTGGGGCCAACGTCCTGACTTTC; CDR3aa: CASSLSWGRLSGANVLTF
j_gene: TRBJ2-1; abundance: -; d_gene: -; v_gene: TRBV7-9; CDR3nt: TGTGCCAGCAGCCCCCCAAGCGGCGGCGGGACTGAGCAGTTCTTC; CDR3aa: CASSPPSGGGTEQFF
j_gene: TRBJ2-2; abundance: many; d_gene: -; v_gene: TRBV9; CDR3nt: TGTGCCAGCAGCGTAGTGGCAGAACTGAACACCGGGGAGCTGTTTTTT; CDR3aa: CASSVVAELNTGELFF
j_gene: TRBJ2-7; abundance: few; d_gene: TRBD2; v_gene: TRBV7-9; CDR3nt: TGTGCCAGCAGCCACACCGGGACTAGCGGGGACACCTACGAGCAGTACTTC; CDR3aa: CASSHTGTSGDTYEQYF
j_gene: TRBJ2-5; abundance: many; d_gene: -; v_gene: TRBV12-3/TRBV12-4; CDR3nt: TGTGCCAGCCACCCGGGGGGCTATCGACAGCAAGAGACCCAGTACTTC; CDR3aa: CASHPGGYRQQETQYF
j_gene: TRBJ2-1; abundance: few; d_gene: -; v_gene: TRBV6-2/TRBV6-3; CDR3nt: TGTGCCACGGTCCCCAGCGTCTACAATGAGCAGTTCTTC; CDR3aa: CATVPSVYNEQFF
j_gene: TRBJ2-7; abundance: many; d_gene: -; v_gene: TRBV27; CDR3nt: TGTGCCAGCAGTTCCCTCCCCACCTCCCTCTTCGACAGGAGCTACGAGCAGTACTTC; CDR3aa: CASSSLPTSLFDRSYEQYF